One and the same sample provided the 26 T cell receptor beta chains below, sequenced in a study of cytotoxic CD8 clonotypes in ibrutinib-treated CLL. Measured with immunoSEQ multiplex PCR; TCRdb has only the in-frame clones, and not every one. Of under 200,000 clones in the sample, 84% are singletons; the top ten hold roughly 4.6%. The sequencing here drew on PBMCs, taken after 24 months of ibrutinib treatment. The source of these receptors is a human donor with chronic lymphocytic leukemia.

This chain joins TRBV7-6 and TRBJ2-1; possible D gene TRBD1, 6 bases. The CDR3 spans 16 residues. In germline, CDR1 is SGHVS, CDR2 FNYEAQ. Trimming stripped 5 bases from V and 6 bases from J, with 20 bases between. The CDR3 here is CASSDPGQGTGNEQFF. CDR3 bases: TGTGCCAGCAGCGACCCTGGTCAGGGGACCGGCAATGAGCAGTTCTTC. Full variable domain (outside the CDR3, taken from reference TRBV7-6 and TRBJ2-1): GAGVSQSPRYKVTKRGQDVALRCDPISGHVSLYWYRQALGQGPEFLTYFNYEAQQDKSGLPNDRFSAERPEGSISTLTIQRTEQRDSAMYRCASSDPGQGTGNEQFFGPGTRLTVL.

CDR3 coding DNA: TGTGCCAGCAGGGGGGAGGCGGGAGCGGTGTACGAGCAGTACTTC. This translates into CASRGEAGAVYEQYF. The chain is built from TRBV28 and TRBJ2-7, with 7 bases aligning to TRBD2. The CDR3 totals 15 residues. CDR1 and CDR2 (germline): MDHEN, SYDVKM. V shed 6 bases, J shed 4 bases, and the junction held 12 bases outside the gene matches.

The chain couples TRBV2 to TRBJ1-1; D not resolved. With 2 bases removed from V and 1 base from J, the gap between germline ends came to 11 bases. Germline V gene sequence: CDR1 SNHLY, CDR2 FYNNEI. The CDR3 runs 15 residues. The CDR3 loop reads CASSERALANTEAFF. The CDR3 DNA is TGTGCCAGCAGTGAAAGGGCACTCGCGAACACTGAAGCTTTCTTT.

This clone has more than one count but fewer than ten. The chain carries TRBV2 and TRBJ1-6; D perhaps matches TRBD1 (6 bases). The CDR3 totals 14 residues. Germline CDR1 SNHLY, CDR2 FYNNEI. The V end lost 5 bases, the J end lost 7 bases, and 12 bases lay between the germline ends. CDR3 in DNA: TGTGCCAGCAGTCCAACAGGGATAAATTCACCCCTCCACTTT. Protein product: CASSPTGINSPLHF.

The J gene is TRBJ2-7, the V gene TRBV4-3; D is unresolved. The CDR3 consists of 17 residues. Germline CDR1 reads LGHNA; CDR2 reads YSLEER. V shed 3 bases and J shed 1 base, with 19 bases lying between them. The CDR3 is CASSQDSRGPFSYEQYF. The CDR3 DNA reads TGCGCCAGCAGCCAGGATAGTCGCGGCCCATTTTCCTACGAGCAGTACTTC.

The gene calls are TRBV7-3 and TRBJ2-2; D call uncertain. The CDR3 consists of 15 residues. Deletions cut 0 bases from V and 5 bases from J, with 10 bases between. Germline CDR1 is SGHTA and CDR2 is FQGTGA. The CDR3 region is CASSLTSSPTGELFF. CDR3 nucleotides: TGTGCCAGCAGCTTAACATCCAGTCCGACCGGGGAGCTGTTTTTT.

For the CDR3, the DNA is TGTGCCAGCAGCTTGGTTGCAGCGGGAGTTAGAGATACGCAGTATTTT. Translating it yields CASSLVAAGVRDTQYF. The rearrangement joins TRBV11-2 to TRBJ2-3; 8 nucleotides agree with TRBD2. Germline values: CDR1 SGHAT, CDR2 FQNNGV. J gave up 5 bases and V 3 bases, and 10 bases lay outside the gene matches. The CDR3 has 16 amino acids.

V and J are TRBV5-1 and TRBJ1-1, with 12 bases matching TRBD1. After removal of 0 bases from V and 4 bases from J, the junction contained 4 bases not matched to a gene. The CDR3 totals 16 residues. Germline CDR1 and CDR2: SGHRS and YFSETQ. CDR3 sequence (DNA): TGCGCCAGCAGCTTGGCCAAGGGACAGGGGGCCACTGAAGCTTTCTTT. It translates to CASSLAKGQGATEAFF.

V is TRBV19 and J is TRBJ2-7; 8 bases are shared with TRBD1. Germline V gene data show CDR1 as LNHDA and CDR2 as SQIVND (reference sequence). Trimming took 5 bases from V and 4 from J; bases not matched to a gene: 7. There are 14 residues in the CDR3. CDR3 nucleotide sequence: TGTGCCAGTAGTGCCGGACAGGGCCCTTACGAGCAGTACTTC. Its protein product is CASSAGQGPYEQYF.

This clone occurred once. In DNA, the CDR3 is TGTGCCAGCAACATGAACTGGGAGCTGAACACTGAAGCTTTCTTT. This translates into CASNMNWELNTEAFF. The V gene is TRBV28, the J gene TRBJ1-1; no definite D call. Looked up from germline, CDR1 is MDHEN and CDR2 is SYDVKM. The CDR3 contains 15 residues. Trimming cost V 7 bases and J 0 bases, with 15 bases left between them.

V usage is TRBV29-1 and J usage is TRBJ1-1; D is uncertain. The germline V gene has CDR1 SQVTM and CDR2 ANQGSEA. With 4 bases removed from V and 0 bases from J, the gap between germline ends came to 6 bases. This CDR3 comprises 12 residues. CDR3: CSVGWMNTEAFF. CDR3 nucleotide sequence: TGCAGCGTTGGATGGATGAACACTGAAGCTTTCTTT.

This clone was seen a single time. This chain uses TRBV6-6 with TRBJ1-4; 8 positions match TRBD1. The CDR3 runs 14 residues. Unmatched junction bases numbered 8, after V lost 6 bases and J lost 8 bases. CDR1 MNHNY and CDR2 SVGAGI come from the germline V gene (reference sequence). The CDR3 DNA reads TGTGCCAGCAGACACAGGGGGGGACCGGAAAAACTGTTTTTT. It specifies CASRHRGGPEKLFF.

This clone was seen only once. V and J are TRBV6-1 and TRBJ1-5; D gene unclear. Per germline, CDR1 MNHNS and CDR2 SASEGT. Deletions cut 10 bases from V and 6 bases from J, with 13 bases between. The CDR3 sequence is 12 residues long. The CDR3 nucleotides read TGTGCCACCGCAGAGCCCCCTCAGCCCCAGCATTTT. Translated: CATAEPPQPQHF.

The chain carries TRBV14 and TRBJ2-3; D not resolved. Germline V CDR1 and CDR2: SGHDN, FVKESK. V dropped 3 bases and J dropped 6 bases, with 7 bases sitting between them. The CDR3 runs 12 residues. The CDR3 is CASSQVPDTQYF. The DNA of the CDR3 is TGTGCCAGCAGCCAGGTGCCCGATACGCAGTATTTT. The variable domain in full, with the rest retrieved from reference TRBV14 and TRBJ2-3, is EAGVTQFPSHSVIEKGQTVTLRCDPISGHDNLYWYRRVMGKEIKFLLHFVKESKQDESGMPNNRFLAERTGGTYSTLKVQPAELEDSGVYFCASSQVPDTQYFGPGTRLTVL.

The genes are TRBV5-5 and TRBJ1-4; no reliable D call. Germline assignment: CDR1 SGHKS and CDR2 YYEKEE (reference sequence). This CDR3 spans 16 amino acids. V was clipped by 0 bases and J by 3 bases, with 12 bases between them. Here the CDR3 reads CASSLDSTRANEKLFF. The CDR3 DNA follows: TGTGCCAGCAGCTTGGACTCAACGCGAGCTAATGAAAAACTGTTTTTT.

The J gene is TRBJ1-3, the V gene TRBV7-9; possible D gene TRBD1, 5 bases. The germline V gene has CDR1 SEHNR and CDR2 FQNEAQ (reference sequence). The CDR3 sequence is 14 residues long. The V and J ends lost 5 bases and 4 bases respectively, with 12 bases between them. The CDR3: CASSPRGSGNTIYF. The CDR3 nucleotides are TGTGCCAGCAGCCCTAGGGGTTCCGGAAACACCATATATTTT.

The genes are TRBV11-3 and TRBJ1-1; D gene ambiguous. The CDR3 consists of 14 residues. Germline-derived CDR1 and CDR2 are SGHNT and YENEEA. V lost 2 bases and J lost 4, with 11 bases in between. CDR3 sequence reads: CASSLNPGGTEAFF. CDR3 sequence (DNA): TGTGCCAGCAGCTTAAATCCAGGCGGCACTGAAGCTTTCTTT.

V usage is TRBV9 and J usage is TRBJ1-1; D not resolved. V gave up 4 bases and J gave up 3 bases, with 16 bases separating them. This CDR3 spans 15 amino acids. CDR1 and CDR2 from the germline V gene are SGDLS and YYNGEE. The CDR3 loop reads CASSPGGGMDTEAFF. DNA of the CDR3: TGTGCCAGCAGCCCAGGCGGAGGGATGGACACTGAAGCTTTCTTT.

Notes on this clone: The identical CDR3 is also encoded by other nucleotide sequences in the sample. J is TRBJ2-7 and V is TRBV28; D is unresolved. In germline, CDR1 is MDHEN, CDR2 SYDVKM. The CDR3 is 13 residues long. Trimming shortened V by 2 bases and J by 1 base, and 6 bases separated the two germline ends. The CDR3 region has the DNA TGTGCCAGCAGTTTAGGTCTATCCTACGAGCAGTACTTC. Protein sequence: CASSLGLSYEQYF.

The CDR3 loop is CASSRESMAFTEAFF. CDR3 DNA sequence: TGTGCCAGCAGCCGAGAAAGCATGGCGTTCACTGAAGCTTTCTTT. This chain uses TRBV7-3 with TRBJ1-1; D uncertain. CDR1 SGHTA and CDR2 FQGTGA come from the germline V gene. V lost 5 bases and J lost 4, with 17 bases in between. The CDR3 has 15 amino acids.

This clone came up a few times. This chain connects TRBV18 to TRBJ2-6; D remains unclear. Trimming pared 6 bases from V and 0 bases from J, leaving 12 bases between. The CDR3 is 16 residues long. Germline CDR1 and CDR2: KGHSH and LQKENI. CDR3 coding DNA: TGTGCCAGCTCCCCTCAGACCTTCTCTGGGGCCAACGTCCTGACTTTC. It is translated as CASSPQTFSGANVLTF.

This rearrangement joins TRBV10-3 to TRBJ2-5; a possible D gene is TRBD2 (6 bases). CDR3 length: 13 amino acids. Germline-derived CDR1 and CDR2 are ENHRY and SYGVKD. Deletions cut 7 bases from V and 4 bases from J, with 13 bases between. The CDR3 region has the DNA TGTGCCATCACTGGACTACCGGGAGAGACCCAGTACTTC. Its translation is CAITGLPGETQYF.

On this clone itself: A read error may account for a junction end that differs from germline. This rearrangement joins TRBV2 to TRBJ1-2; 7 bases line up with TRBD1. CDR3 length: 14 amino acids. The V gene's germline CDR1 is SNHLY and CDR2 FYNNEI. The CDR3 bases are TGCGAGTTTATCCGGGACAGAGGACTCTATGGCTACACCTTC. Translated, it gives CEFIRDRGLYGYTF.

This chain uses TRBV7-2 with TRBJ2-7; a possible D gene is TRBD2 (5 bases). V lost 6 bases, J lost 0 bases, and 9 bases lay in between. Germline V gives CDR1 SGHTA, CDR2 FQGNSA. The CDR3 loop spans 13 amino acids. CDR3 coding DNA: TGTGCCAGCAGGGACTCTCACTCCTACGAGCAGTACTTC. It is translated as CASRDSHSYEQYF. The full variable domain, rest sourced from reference TRBV7-2 and TRBJ2-7, is GAGVSQSPSNKVTEKGKDVELRCDPISGHTALYWYRQSLGQGLEFLIYFQGNSAPDKSGLPSDRFSAERTGGSVSTLTIQRTQQEDSAVYLCASRDSHSYEQYFGPGTRLTVT.

The chain carries TRBV6-5 and TRBJ1-3; no firm D call. CDR1 and CDR2 (germline): MNHEY, SVGAGI. The ends were cut back, 6 bases at V and 1 base at J, with 1 base in the middle. The CDR3 is 11 amino acids. CDR3 in amino acids: CASRSGNTIYF. In nucleotides, the CDR3 is TGTGCCAGCAGGTCTGGAAACACCATATATTTT.

Only one count was recorded for this clone. This sequence joins TRBV9 and TRBJ1-4; D call uncertain. From germline, CDR1 is SGDLS and CDR2 YYNGEE. Trimming left V 3 bases short and J 2 bases short, with 8 bases between. This CDR3 has 14 amino acids. The CDR3 DNA reads as TGTGCCAGCAGCGAAACAGTTACTAATGAAAAACTGTTTTTT. Translating gives CASSETVTNEKLFF. The full variable domain, rest sourced from reference TRBV9 and TRBJ1-4, is DSGVTQTPKHLITATGQRVTLRCSPRSGDLSVYWYQQSLDQGLQFLIQYYNGEERAKGNILERFSAQQFPDLHSELNLSSLELGDSALYFCASSETVTNEKLFFGSGTQLSVL.